This T cell receptor (beta chain) was sequenced for a study of glioma-infiltrating T cells. Study results and limitations: CDR3 overlap between tissue and blood was very small.

This clonotype was seen once. As yet, its antigen is unknown. The CDR3 has 15 residues. Trimming cost V 8 bases and J 6 bases; bases outside gene matches: 16. Germline CDR1 and CDR2: SGHAT and FQNNGV. The iRepertoire nested amplicon-rescue multiplex PCR amplified TCR alpha and beta CDR3s from RNA. Each CDR3 protein is one row after TCRdb ran MiXCR on the multiplex PCR reads. Among some 93,000 distinct CDR3 sequences listed, 35% to 45% were seen once. The chain carries TRBV11-2 and TRBJ2-7; 7 nucleotides match TRBD2. The origin of this receptor is a human donor with low-grade glioma or glioblastoma, undergoing nonglioma brain surgery, or in good health (not recorded which). Source material: glioma tissue, nonneoplastic brain tissue, or PBMCs (not recorded which). CDR3 in amino acids: CASGPPGLSQGEQYF. CDR3 in DNA: TGTGCCAGCGGCCCACCGGGACTATCGCAAGGCGAGCAGTACTTC.